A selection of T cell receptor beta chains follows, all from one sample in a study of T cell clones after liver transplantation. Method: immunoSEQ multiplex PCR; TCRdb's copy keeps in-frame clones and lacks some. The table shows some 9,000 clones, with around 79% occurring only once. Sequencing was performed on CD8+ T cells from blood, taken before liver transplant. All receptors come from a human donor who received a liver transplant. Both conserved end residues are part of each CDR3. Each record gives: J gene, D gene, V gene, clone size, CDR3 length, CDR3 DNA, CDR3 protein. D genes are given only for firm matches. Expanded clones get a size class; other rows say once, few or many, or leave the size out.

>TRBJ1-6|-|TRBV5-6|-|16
TGTGCCAGCAGACCCTGGACCAAATCCTATAATTCACCCCTCCACTTT
CASRPWTKSYNSPLHF
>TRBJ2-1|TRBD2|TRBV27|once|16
TGTGCCAGCACCCCGGGACTAGCGGGAATATACAATGAGCAGTTCTTC
CASTPGLAGIYNEQFF
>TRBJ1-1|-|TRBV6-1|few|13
TGTGCCAGCAGTGATCTGGGCAACACTGAAGCTTTCTTT
CASSDLGNTEAFF
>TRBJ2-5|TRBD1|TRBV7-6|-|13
TGTGCCAGCAGCGGACAGGGTCAAGAGACCCAGTACTTC
CASSGQGQETQYF
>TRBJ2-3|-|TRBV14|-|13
TGTGCCAGCAGCCTGACTAGTTCGGATACGCAGTATTTT
CASSLTSSDTQYF
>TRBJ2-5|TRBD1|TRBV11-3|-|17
TGTGCCAGCAGCTCGTGGACAGGGACTCCACAACAAGAGACCCAGTACTTC
CASSSWTGTPQQETQYF
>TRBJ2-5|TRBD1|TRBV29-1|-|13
TGCAGCGTTGCTAGGGGACAGGGAGAGACCCAGTACTTC
CSVARGQGETQYF
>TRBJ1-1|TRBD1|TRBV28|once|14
TGTGCCAGCACCACTATAGGAGGGGACAGGTCTTCTTTCTTT
CASTTIGGDRSSFF
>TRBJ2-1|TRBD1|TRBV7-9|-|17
TGTGCCAGCAGCCCCCCCCGTGAGGACAGGGTATTCGATGAGCAGTTCTTC
CASSPPREDRVFDEQFF
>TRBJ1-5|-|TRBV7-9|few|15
TGTGCCAGCAGCTACGACGGAGGGACGAATCAGCCCCAGCATTTT
CASSYDGGTNQPQHF
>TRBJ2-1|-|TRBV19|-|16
TGTGCCAGTAGTATCCCCTCGAGCCCCCGCCAGAGTGAGCAGTTCTTC
CASSIPSSPRQSEQFF
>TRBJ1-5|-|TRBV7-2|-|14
TGTGCCAGCAGCCCAGGAACGGCCGAACCGCCCCAGCATTTT
CASSPGTAEPPQHF
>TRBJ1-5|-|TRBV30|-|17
TGTGCCTGGAGCCACCTCCGCCGGGAGAATAAGAATCAGCCCCAGCATTTT
CAWSHLRRENKNQPQHF
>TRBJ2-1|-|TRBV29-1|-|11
TGCAGCGTTGGACAGTTCAATGAGCAGTTCTTC
CSVGQFNEQFF
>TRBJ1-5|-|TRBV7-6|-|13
TGTGCCAGCAGCTTAGGGACATCCCAGCCCCAGCATTTT
CASSLGTSQPQHF
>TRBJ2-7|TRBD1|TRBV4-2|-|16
TGTGCCAGCAGCCAAGATCCAGGGACAGCCTCCTACGAGCAGTACTTC
CASSQDPGTASYEQYF
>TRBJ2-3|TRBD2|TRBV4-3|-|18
TGCGCCAGCAGCCAAGAGGGATACCGGGGGGGCTGGGCAGATACGCAGTATTTT
CASSQEGYRGGWADTQYF
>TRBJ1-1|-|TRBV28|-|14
TGTGCCAGCAGCCCCGACAAGTTCAACACTGAAGCTTTCTTT
CASSPDKFNTEAFF
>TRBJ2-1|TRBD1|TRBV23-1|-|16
TGCGCCAGCACCACCCCCTTAACAGGGGGCCTCAATGAGCAGTTCTTC
CASTTPLTGGLNEQFF
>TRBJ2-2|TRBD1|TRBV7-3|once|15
TGTGCCAGCAGCTTAACGGACAGGGCGGGCGGGGAGCTGTTTTTT
CASSLTDRAGGELFF
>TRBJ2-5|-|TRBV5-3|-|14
TGTGCCAGAAGCTTGTTTACAGCGCCAGAGACCCAGTACTTC
CARSLFTAPETQYF
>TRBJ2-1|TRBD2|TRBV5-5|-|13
TGTGCCAGCAGCCCCCCGGGACTATATGAGCAGTTCTTC
CASSPPGLYEQFF
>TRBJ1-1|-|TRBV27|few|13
TGTGCCAGCAGTTTTCAATGGAACACTGAAGCTTTCTTT
CASSFQWNTEAFF
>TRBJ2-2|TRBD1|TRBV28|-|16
TGTGCCAGCAGTCGTCCGGGACAGGGTGCGACCGGGGAGCTGTTTTTT
CASSRPGQGATGELFF
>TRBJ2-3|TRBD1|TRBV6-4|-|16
TGTGCCAGCAGTCCACGACAGGGATGGGGCACAGATACGCAGTATTTT
CASSPRQGWGTDTQYF
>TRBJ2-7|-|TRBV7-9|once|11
TGTGCCAGCAGCTCCTCAGATGAGCAGTACTTC
CASSSSDEQYF
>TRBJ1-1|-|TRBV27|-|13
TGTGCCAGCCGTTCTCAGGTTTTCCCTGAAGCTTTCTTT
CASRSQVFPEAFF
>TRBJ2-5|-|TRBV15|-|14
TGTGCCACCAGCAGAGACGGGAACCAAGAGACCCAGTACTTC
CATSRDGNQETQYF
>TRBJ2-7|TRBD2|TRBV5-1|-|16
TGCGCCAGCAGCTTGTCTAGCGGGAGGACAGACTACGAGCAGTACTTC
CASSLSSGRTDYEQYF
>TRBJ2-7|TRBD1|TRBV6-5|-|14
TGTGCCAGCTCGAGGGGGCCTGACCGTTACGAGCAGTACTTC
CASSRGPDRYEQYF
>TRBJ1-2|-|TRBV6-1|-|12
TGTGCCGCGGTAGGGGGGCCGGATGGCTACACCTTC
CAAVGGPDGYTF
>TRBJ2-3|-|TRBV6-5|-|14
TGTGCCAGCAGCCGGGTTCCTCTCACAGATACGCAGTATTTT
CASSRVPLTDTQYF
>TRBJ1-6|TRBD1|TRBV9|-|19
TGTGCCAGCAGCGGCACCGGGACAGAGGGAGTCATCGATAATTCACCCCTCCACTTT
CASSGTGTEGVIDNSPLHF
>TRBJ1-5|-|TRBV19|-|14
TGTGCCAGTAGTATAGCGTCAGCCAATGGACCCCAGCATTTT
CASSIASANGPQHF
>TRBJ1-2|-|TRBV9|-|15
TGTGCCAGCAGCCCCTCATCGGTAGGGGGACATGGCTACACCTTC
CASSPSSVGGHGYTF
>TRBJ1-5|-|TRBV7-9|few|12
TGTGCCAGCAGACGGGAGGGGCAGCCCCAGCATTTT
CASRREGQPQHF
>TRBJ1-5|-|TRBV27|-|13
TGTGCCAGCAGTTTCGGGGTCAATCAGCCCCAGCATTTT
CASSFGVNQPQHF
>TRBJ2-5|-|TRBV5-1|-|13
TGCGCCAGCAGCTTGGGGAGGGCAGAGACCCAGTACTTC
CASSLGRAETQYF
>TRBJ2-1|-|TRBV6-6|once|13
TGTGCCAGCAGTTACTCCCCCTGGGGGGAGCAGTTCTTC
CASSYSPWGEQFF
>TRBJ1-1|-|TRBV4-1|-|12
TGCGCCAGCAGCCAAGAAAGAACTGAAGCTTTCTTT
CASSQERTEAFF
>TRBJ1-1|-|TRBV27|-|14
TGTGCCAGCAGTTTCATACCAGTGAACACTGAAGCTTTCTTT
CASSFIPVNTEAFF
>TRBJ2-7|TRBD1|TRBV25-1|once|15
TGTGCCAGCAGTACTCCCAGACAGGGCCGGGACGAGCAGTACTTC
CASSTPRQGRDEQYF
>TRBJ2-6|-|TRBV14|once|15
TGTGCCAGCAGCCCCGTGGGGTCTGGGGCCAACGTCCTGACTTTC
CASSPVGSGANVLTF
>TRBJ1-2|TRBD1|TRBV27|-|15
TGTGCCAGCAGTTTAACTCGACAGGGGATCTATGGCTACACCTTC
CASSLTRQGIYGYTF
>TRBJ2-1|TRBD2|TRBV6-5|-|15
TGTGCCAGCAGTTACTCTAGCGGGGGGGCCAGTGAGCAGTTCTTC
CASSYSSGGASEQFF
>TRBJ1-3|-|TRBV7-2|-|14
TGTGCCAGCAGCTTAGACTTCTCTGGAAACACCATATATTTT
CASSLDFSGNTIYF
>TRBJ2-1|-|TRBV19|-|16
TGTGCCAGTAGTATAGACCTCCCTAGTTTCTACAATGAGCAGTTCTTC
CASSIDLPSFYNEQFF
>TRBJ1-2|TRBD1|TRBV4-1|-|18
TGCGCCAGCAGCCAAGAATTTGGGATAGTAACAGGGGGCGATGGCTACACCTTC
CASSQEFGIVTGGDGYTF
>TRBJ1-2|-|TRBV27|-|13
TGTGCCAGCAGTACCCTCAGGGTGGGTGGCTACACCTTC
CASSTLRVGGYTF
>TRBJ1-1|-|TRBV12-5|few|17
TGTGCTAGTGGTTTGGTACGGAGTTTGACGGAGGGGACTGAAGCTTTCTTT
CASGLVRSLTEGTEAFF
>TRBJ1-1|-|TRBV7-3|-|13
TGTGCCAGCAGCCTCCTACCGAACACTGAAGCTTTCTTT
CASSLLPNTEAFF
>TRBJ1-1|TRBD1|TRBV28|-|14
TGTGCCAGCAGTTTTGTCAGGGGGCAGACTGAAGCTTTCTTT
CASSFVRGQTEAFF
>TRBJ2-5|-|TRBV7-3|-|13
TGTGCCAGCAGCCCGGGACAAGGGGAGACCCAGTACTTC
CASSPGQGETQYF
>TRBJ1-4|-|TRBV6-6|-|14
TGTGCCAGCAGACTCGGGCCTGCGGGGGAAAAACTGTTTTTT
CASRLGPAGEKLFF
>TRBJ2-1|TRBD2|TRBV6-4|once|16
TGTGCCAGCAGTGACTCGTCTAGCGGGGGGAAGTACGAGCAGTTCTTC
CASSDSSSGGKYEQFF
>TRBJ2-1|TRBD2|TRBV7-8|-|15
TGTGCCAGCAGTCTACGGGAGGGACCCTACAATGAGCAGTTCTTC
CASSLREGPYNEQFF
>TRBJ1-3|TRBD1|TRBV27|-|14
TGTGCCAGCAGCCAGGGACAGTATGGAAACACCATATATTTT
CASSQGQYGNTIYF
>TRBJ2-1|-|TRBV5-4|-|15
TGTGCCAGCAGCTTGCTCCCTAGCTCCTACAATGAGCAGTTCTTC
CASSLLPSSYNEQFF
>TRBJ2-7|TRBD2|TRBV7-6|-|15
TGTGCCAGCAGCCATACACTAGCGGCCTCCTACGAGCAGTACTTC
CASSHTLAASYEQYF
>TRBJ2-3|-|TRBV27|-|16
TGTGCCAGCAGTCCCCTCGCGGGATTCGGCACAGATACGCAGTATTTT
CASSPLAGFGTDTQYF